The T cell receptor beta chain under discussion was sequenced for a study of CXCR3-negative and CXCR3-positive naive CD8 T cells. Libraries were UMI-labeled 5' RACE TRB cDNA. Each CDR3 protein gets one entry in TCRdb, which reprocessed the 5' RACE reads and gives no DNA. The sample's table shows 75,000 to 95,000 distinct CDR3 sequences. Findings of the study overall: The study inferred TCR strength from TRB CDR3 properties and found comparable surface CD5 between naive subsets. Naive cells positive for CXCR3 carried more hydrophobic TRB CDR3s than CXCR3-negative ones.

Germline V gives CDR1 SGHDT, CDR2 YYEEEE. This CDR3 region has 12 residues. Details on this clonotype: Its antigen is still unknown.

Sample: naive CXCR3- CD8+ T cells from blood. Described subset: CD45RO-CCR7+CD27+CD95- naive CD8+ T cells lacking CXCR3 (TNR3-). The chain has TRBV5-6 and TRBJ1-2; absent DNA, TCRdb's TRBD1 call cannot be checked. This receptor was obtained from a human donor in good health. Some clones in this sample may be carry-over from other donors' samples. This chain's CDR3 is CASSLAGTGYTF. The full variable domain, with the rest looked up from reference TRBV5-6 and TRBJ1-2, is DAGVTQSPTHLIKTRGQQVTLRCSPKSGHDTVSWYQQALGQGPQFIFQYYEEEERQRGNFPDRFSGHQFPNYSSELNVNALLLGDSALYLCASSLAGTGYTFGSGTRLTVV.